What follows are 5 T cell receptor beta chains derived from one specimen sequenced in a study of T cell repertoires in cytomegalovirus infection. TCRdb itself ran the reads through MiXCR, one entry per CDR3 protein. The sample carries hundreds of thousands of distinct CDR3 sequences, about a sixth recorded once. The sample comprised PBMCs. Every receptor here comes from a human donor in good health (CMV status not recorded). Some clones in this sample may be carry-over from other donors' samples.

J is TRBJ2-7 and V is TRBV7-2; the match to TRBD2 covers 7 bases. V lost 1 base to trimming and J lost 4 bases; unmatched junction nucleotides: 7. Germline V lookup: CDR1 SGHTA, CDR2 FQGNSA. The CDR3 extends over 15 amino acids. DNA of the CDR3: TGTGCCAGCAGCTTAGAGCGGGGCCATCGGTACGAGCAGTACTTC. Translation: CASSLERGHRYEQYF. Looking up the rest from reference TRBV7-2 and TRBJ2-7 gives the full variable domain: GAGVSQSPSNKVTEKGKDVELRCDPISGHTALYWYRQSLGQGLEFLIYFQGNSAPDKSGLPSDRFSAERTGGSVSTLTIQRTQQEDSAVYLCASSLERGHRYEQYFGPGTRLTVT.

V gene TRBV12-3 or TRBV12-4 combines with J gene TRBJ1-4; 10 bases are a match to TRBD1. After removal of 5 bases from V and 7 bases from J, the junction contained 10 bases not matched to a gene. The CDR3 runs to 16 residues. CDR3 nucleotide sequence: TGTGCCAGCAGTCCCGGAGGGGGACAGGGGAGTGAAAAACTGTTTTTT. This translates into CASSPGGGQGSEKLFF.

The chain has TRBV6-1 and TRBJ2-3, with 9 bases matching TRBD2. Germline CDR1 is MNHNS and CDR2 is SASEGT. Unmatched junction bases numbered 8, after V lost 6 bases and J lost 1 base. The CDR3 has 16 residues. The CDR3 DNA reads as TGTGCCAGCAGCAGGGAGATAGCGGGGGGCACAGATACGCAGTATTTT. Encoded protein: CASSREIAGGTDTQYF.

This clonotype showed up just a few times. V gene TRBV24-1 combines with J gene TRBJ2-1; 9 nucleotides match TRBD2. Trimming at V came to 7 bases and at J to 3 bases, leaving 15 bases not matched to a gene. The CDR3 sequence is 18 residues long. From germline, CDR1 is KGHDR and CDR2 SFDVKD. DNA for the CDR3: TGTGCCACCAGCAGTGGGGGGGGGGCTAGCGGGAACTACAATGAGCAGTTCTTC. Amino acid sequence: CATSSGGGASGNYNEQFF.

This clonotype was seen repeatedly, ten times or more. This chain links TRBV7-2 with TRBJ2-1; D assignment may be TRBD1 or TRBD2 (5 bases each). The CDR3 has 14 amino acids. Germline V gives CDR1 SGHTA, CDR2 FQGNSA. V gave up 3 bases and J gave up 4 bases, with 10 bases separating them. The CDR3 loop reads CASSLGEIYNEQFF. DNA of the CDR3: TGTGCCAGCAGCTTGGGGGAGATATACAATGAGCAGTTCTTC.